The following is a T cell receptor (beta chain) sequence with its context. Its cognate antigen is unknown. This specimen comes from a study of post-analysis software for immune sequencing data. As for the study in general: Progressive-relapsing, secondary progressive and relapsing-remitting multiple sclerosis were among the disease courses included.

General observations from the study: Compared with controls, patients had more of five or six TRBV segments, including TRBV5-6, TRBV5-1 and TRBV20-1.

TCR beta cDNA libraries had unique molecular identifiers. TCRdb called the PCR reads again in MiXCR, with one record for every CDR3 protein. The data show roughly 800,000 distinct CDR3 sequences, roughly 27% seen once. Germline lookup yields CDR1 KGHDR and CDR2 SFDVKD. This CDR3 region has 13 residues. V was shortened by 10 bases and J by 1 base, with 10 bases between the two germline ends. The origin of this receptor is a girl aged 10 to 17 with multiple sclerosis. The sample consisted of blood. The chain links TRBV24-1 to TRBJ1-5, with D uncertain. Written as DNA, the CDR3 is TGTGCCACTCAAAAGGGAAGCAATCAGCCCCAGCATTTT. This encodes CATQKGSNQPQHF.